A selection of T cell receptor beta chains follows, all from one sample in a study of molecular identifiers for immune sequencing clone quantification. In TCRdb, the PCR reads were re-called with MiXCR into one record per CDR3 protein. Here the sample spans about 510,000 distinct CDR3 sequences, about 21% being singletons. The material sequenced was naive CD8+ T cells from blood, with Jurkat cell RNA spiked in. The receptors come from a human donor in good health. Some libraries in this study had Jurkat cell RNA spiked in. CDR3s include the opening cysteine and the closing phenylalanine or tryptophan. A D gene is named only where the DNA matches it firmly. Clone size, where shown, is once, few, many, or a class for clones that have expanded.

>TRBV6-5|few|14|TRBJ1-1|TRBD1
CASSYPGQHTEAFF
>TRBV30|few|14|TRBJ1-4|TRBD1
CAWDPTGGNEKLFF
>TRBV4-3|NA|15|TRBJ2-1|NA
CASSQRGQAYGEQFF
>TRBV12-3/TRBV12-4|NA|15|TRBJ2-5|NA
CASSLRPAKVETQYF
>TRBV28|NA|14|TRBJ1-4|TRBD1
CASSHRGLIEKLFF
>TRBV23-1|NA|17|TRBJ1-1|NA
CASSQLPGQKPNTEAFF
>TRBV9|many|15|TRBJ1-4|NA
CASSGDGVMGEKLFF
>TRBV27|NA|13|TRBJ1-1|TRBD1
CASSLYRGAEAFF
>TRBV11-3|few|14|TRBJ2-3|NA
CASSPTYGTDTQYF
>TRBV4-3|NA|17|TRBJ2-3|TRBD2
CASSREVAGGNTDTQYF
>TRBV6-5|NA|12|TRBJ2-5|NA
CASTGMEETQYF
>TRBV6-5|NA|18|TRBJ1-6|TRBD1
CASSETGTGSSYNSPLHF
>TRBV29-1|NA|15|TRBJ2-7|NA
CSVESSRTNSYEQYF
>TRBV3-1|NA|17|TRBJ2-5|TRBD2
CASSQPGLAGRAETQYF
>TRBV19|few|15|TRBJ2-3|NA
CASSNRQSSTDTQYF
>TRBV2|few|13|TRBJ1-2|NA
CAIQTGEAYGYTF
>TRBV7-9|few|16|TRBJ2-7|TRBD1
CASSLTSGGVSYEQYF
>TRBV7-9|many|16|TRBJ1-1|NA
CASSPTPGQMNTEAFF
>TRBV27|NA|17|TRBJ1-2|TRBD1
CASSLTGTGWRHYGYTF
>TRBV28|NA|15|TRBJ2-7|TRBD1
CASSYPYRGSYEQYF
>TRBV5-4|few|16|TRBJ1-2|TRBD1
CASSTGTGSSILGYTF
>TRBV4-2|many|14|TRBJ2-5|NA
CASSPTMGSETQYF
>TRBV12-3/TRBV12-4|NA|14|TRBJ2-5|NA
CASSLAPEEETQYF
>TRBV10-3|NA|14|TRBJ2-5|NA
CAISEVGSQETQYF
>TRBV29-1|many|14|TRBJ1-2|NA
CSVEDHASSYGYTF
>TRBV3-1|NA|16|TRBJ2-3|NA
CASSQDSLGDTDTQYF
>TRBV20-1|few|16|TRBJ1-5|NA
CSAKKDTSERNQPQHF
>TRBV30|few|14|TRBJ1-4|NA
CAWRTSPGHEKLFF
>TRBV12-3/TRBV12-4|many|15|TRBJ2-3|TRBD1
CASSLLGQYTDTQYF
>TRBV4-3|few|16|TRBJ2-7|TRBD1
CASSQGTGVGSYEQYF
>TRBV4-3|many|13|TRBJ2-7|NA
CASSQDRSGEQYF
>TRBV4-3|NA|13|TRBJ2-2|NA
CASSQVGPGELFF
>TRBV7-6|many|16|TRBJ2-3|TRBD2
CASSLELAGGPDTQYF
>TRBV11-3|NA|17|TRBJ2-1|TRBD2
CASSLAGPHNGGNEQFF
>TRBV7-2|many|14|TRBJ1-1|TRBD1
CASSLEGGYTEAFF
>TRBV9|NA|18|TRBJ2-2|NA
CASSARATDYPNTGELFF
>TRBV24-1|few|15|TRBJ2-6|NA
CATSNQTSGANVLTF
>TRBV7-9|NA|13|TRBJ1-5|NA
CANSFGSPQPQHF
>TRBV27|few|19|TRBJ2-1|NA
CASSLYPPPGAKIYNEQFF
>TRBV20-1|many|16|TRBJ2-4|TRBD1
CSADGTEPRAKNIQYF
>TRBV4-1|many|15|TRBJ2-3|NA
CASSQEGRPADTQYF
>TRBV25-1|few|14|TRBJ1-1|TRBD1
CASSDGTGHTEAFF
>TRBV7-9|NA|16|TRBJ1-2|NA
CASSLRDILGNYGYTF
>TRBV7-9|NA|12|TRBJ2-5|NA
CASRRDKETQYF
>TRBV13|few|16|TRBJ1-2|NA
CASSLGEGISNYGYTF
>TRBV4-3|NA|16|TRBJ2-2|NA
CASSQDGAANTGELFF
>TRBV9|NA|15|TRBJ2-3|TRBD1
CASSVYDRDADTQYF
>TRBV3-1|few|15|TRBJ1-2|NA
CASSQEGGELAGYTF
>TRBV28|NA|15|TRBJ1-5|NA
CASSFLVNSNQPQHF
>TRBV19|NA|17|TRBJ2-5|NA
CASSTRVGTHTQETQYF
>TRBV7-9|NA|15|TRBJ2-7|NA
CASSPRESRPYEQYF
>TRBV24-1|NA|14|TRBJ1-5|NA
CATSDRGTNQPQHF
>TRBV14|few|13|TRBJ2-1|NA
CASSLLLDNEQFF